This T cell receptor (beta chain) was documented in a study of blood T cell repertoires in COVID-19. Background on the study: PBMCs, B-cell-depleted T cells, or T cells provided the cDNA or gDNA that made up the material.

Germline V gene data show CDR1 as SGHRS and CDR2 as YFSETQ. The CDR3 is 16 residues long. V dropped 2 bases and J dropped 2; count of bases not matched to a gene: 4. Here immunoSEQ multiplex PCR was the method, and the copy in TCRdb shows in-frame clones only, minus some. This sample has about 340,000 clones; about 83% occur once, and the top ten carry 2.5% to 3%. Sequencing input: peripheral blood. The receptor's source is a man aged 25 to 40 with active or convalescent COVID-19. J is TRBJ2-1 and V is TRBV5-1; 10 nucleotides agree with TRBD2. The CDR3 reads CASSFLSGRAYNEQFF. In DNA, the CDR3 is TGCGCCAGCAGCTTCCTGAGCGGGAGGGCCTACAATGAGCAGTTCTTC.